The 27 T cell receptor beta chains below come from one sample, sequenced in a study of spatial heterogeneity in lung cancer. MiXCR was run by TCRdb on the 5' RACE reads, yielding one entry per CDR3 protein. Among about 50,000 distinct CDR3 sequences listed, 6.5% to 8% were seen once. Documented time point: sample taken at primary tumor resection. Unsorted samples of tumor, nontumor lung or frozen PBMC had their whole RNA sequenced. Specimen: PBMCs, collected at surgery. These receptors all stem from a female donor with early-stage non-small cell lung cancer.

The chain couples TRBV4-2 to TRBJ2-2; D is perhaps TRBD2 (7 bases). Germline assignment: CDR1 LGHNA and CDR2 YNFKEQ. This CDR3 is 16 amino acids long. With 4 bases removed from V and 1 base from J, the gap between germline ends came to 13 bases. DNA of the CDR3: TGTGCCAGCAGCCGGGGGGGGCATATGAACACCGGGGAGCTGTTTTTT. The encoded protein is CASSRGGHMNTGELFF.

This chain uses TRBV28 with TRBJ1-2; TRBD1 aligns across 7 bases. This CDR3 has 11 residues. V gave up 8 bases and J gave up 7 bases; unmatched junction bases: 4. Germline V CDR1 and CDR2: MDHEN, SYDVKM. CDR3 sequence reads: CASSTGPGYTF. The CDR3 coding sequence is TGTGCCAGCTCGACAGGGCCTGGCTACACCTTC.

This clonotype has a handful of counts. The chain couples TRBV11-2 to TRBJ2-3; D possibly corresponds to TRBD1 (6 bases). The germline gives CDR1 SGHAT, CDR2 FQNNGV. There are 12 residues in the CDR3. Trimming left V 5 bases short and J 15 bases short, with 18 bases between. The CDR3 DNA is TGTGCCAGCAGCCCGGGACAACGCCGCTATTATTTT. It specifies CASSPGQRRYYF.

In its sample, this clonotype was seen a few times. The rearrangement uses TRBV7-2 and TRBJ2-3, with TRBD2 as a possible D gene (6 bases). Deletions cut 10 bases from V and 1 base from J, with 18 bases between. This CDR3 has 15 residues. Germline CDR1 is SGHTA and CDR2 is FQGNSA. For the CDR3, the DNA is TGTGCCACCCACTGGGGAGGTTCCCGCACAGATACGCAGTATTTT. It encodes CATHWGGSRTDTQYF.

V and J are TRBV6-6 and TRBJ1-6; 8 bases align to TRBD1. The CDR3 has 14 residues. Germline V CDR1 and CDR2: MNHNY, SVGAGI (reference sequence). Trimming removed 4 bases from V and 7 bases from J; junction bases left unmatched: 3. The CDR3 bases are TGTGCCAGCAGTTGGGGACAGGCAAATTCACCCCTCCACTTT. It codes for CASSWGQANSPLHF.

Only a few counts were recorded for this clonotype. The rearrangement links TRBV20-1 to TRBJ1-2, with D unclear. The germline V gene encodes CDR1 DFQATT and CDR2 SNEGSKA (reference sequence). V was clipped by 3 bases and J by 5 bases, with 13 bases between them. There are 13 residues in the CDR3. CDR3 sequence (DNA): TGCAGTGCTAGTTCCGTCGGTGGGTATGGCTACACCTTC. This codes for CSASSVGGYGYTF.

The chain combines TRBV7-2 with TRBJ2-5; 7 nucleotides align to TRBD2. CDR1 and CDR2 (germline): SGHTA, FQGNSA. V shed 0 bases and J 5 bases; nucleotides not matched to a gene: 6. There are 15 residues in the CDR3. In DNA form, the CDR3 reads TGTGCCAGCAGCTTAGCGGGAGGGGTGAGGGAGACCCAGTACTTC. Translated, it gives CASSLAGGVRETQYF. Complete variable domain (other parts from reference TRBV7-2 and TRBJ2-5): GAGVSQSPSNKVTEKGKDVELRCDPISGHTALYWYRQSLGQGLEFLIYFQGNSAPDKSGLPSDRFSAERTGGSVSTLTIQRTQQEDSAVYLCASSLAGGVRETQYFGPGTRLLVL.

This clonotype has ten or more counts. The chain links TRBV7-2 to TRBJ1-3, with TRBD1 as a possible D gene (6 bases). With 6 bases removed from V and 0 bases from J, the gap between germline ends came to 12 bases. CDR3 length: 15 residues. The germline V gene has CDR1 SGHTA and CDR2 FQGNSA. As DNA, the CDR3 is TGTGCCAGCAGTTTAACAGGGACCTCTGGAAACACCATATATTTT. Translation: CASSLTGTSGNTIYF.

This clonotype was seen ten or more times. The CDR3 here is CATSREMSAPGELFF. CDR3 nucleotide sequence: TGTGCCACCAGCAGAGAAATGTCGGCCCCCGGGGAGCTGTTTTTT. The chain uses TRBV15 and TRBJ2-2; D is uncertain. Germline V CDR1 and CDR2: LNHNV, YYDKDF (reference sequence). The V end was cut by 0 bases, the J end by 6 bases, with 11 bases between. The CDR3 covers 15 residues.

The rearrangement joins TRBV6-2 or TRBV6-3 to TRBJ2-7; 7 bases are shared with TRBD1. The CDR3 totals 13 residues. Per germline, CDR1 MNHEY and CDR2 SVGEGT. J lost 3 bases, V lost 2 bases, and 1 base had no gene match. In nucleotides, the CDR3 is TGTGCCAGCAGTTACGGGACAGTCTACGAGCAGTACTTC. It translates to CASSYGTVYEQYF.

This clonotype was picked up a small number of times. The chain uses TRBV7-2 and TRBJ2-1; either TRBD1 or TRBD2 may fit D (5 bases each). V shed 5 bases and J shed 7 bases, with 12 bases lying between them. The length of the CDR3 is 13 residues. CDR1 is SGHTA and CDR2 is FQGNSA in the germline V gene. The CDR3 nucleotides are TGTGCCAGCAGCGGGACCGGGGTAAATGAGCAGTTCTTC. Protein: CASSGTGVNEQFF.

The table lists this clonotype with a few counts. The chain couples TRBV27 to TRBJ1-6; D is possibly TRBD1 (5 bases). CDR3 size: 14 residues. Looked up from germline, CDR1 is MNHEY and CDR2 is SMNVEV (reference sequence). V was trimmed by 1 base and J by 11 bases, leaving 12 bases between them. CDR3 in DNA: TGTGCCAGCAGTTTATTGGGGGGAAATGCACCCCTCCACTTT. Residues: CASSLLGGNAPLHF.

This clonotype was observed many times. V usage is TRBV14 and J usage is TRBJ2-5; D not resolved. This CDR3 comprises 11 residues. Germline V gene data show CDR1 as SGHDN and CDR2 as FVKESK. The V and J ends lost 1 base and 4 bases respectively, with 1 base between them. The DNA for the CDR3 is TGTGCCAGCAGCCAAGTAGAGACCCAGTACTTC. Its protein product is CASSQVETQYF.

This clonotype has just a few counts. This chain uses TRBV19 with TRBJ2-5; D possibly matches TRBD1 or TRBD2 (5 bases each). The CDR3 contains 13 residues. The V gene's germline CDR1 is LNHDA and CDR2 SQIVND (reference sequence). The V gene lost 3 bases and the J gene lost 4 bases, with 9 bases spanning the gap. The CDR3 is CASSITGLETQYF. The CDR3 DNA is TGTGCCAGTAGTATCACGGGGCTAGAGACCCAGTACTTC. The full variable domain, with the rest looked up from reference TRBV19 and TRBJ2-5, is DGGITQSPKYLFRKEGQNVTLSCEQNLNHDAMYWYRQDPGQGLRLIYYSQIVNDFQKGDIAEGYSVSREKKESFPLTVTSAQKNPTAFYLCASSITGLETQYFGPGTRLLVL.

This clonotype was found many times. The J gene is TRBJ2-1, the V gene TRBV7-9; D not resolved. From germline, CDR1 is SEHNR and CDR2 FQNEAQ (reference sequence). V lost 2 bases and J 6 bases, leaving 5 bases between the germline ends. The CDR3 sequence is 12 residues long. The CDR3 coding sequence is TGTGCCAGCAGCTTATTACCCAATGAGCAGTTCTTC. This encodes CASSLLPNEQFF.

Ten or more counts support this clonotype. This chain links TRBV19 with TRBJ1-6; D may be TRBD1 (6 bases). CDR3 length: 15 residues. Germline values: CDR1 LNHDA, CDR2 SQIVND (reference sequence). V was shortened by 3 bases and J by 7 bases, with 13 bases between the two germline ends. Written as DNA, the CDR3 is TGTGCCAGTAGTATGGACAGAGAGTTGAATTCACCCCTCCACTTT. Translating it yields CASSMDRELNSPLHF.

This clonotype was observed at least ten times. The chain uses TRBV7-9 and TRBJ1-1; D possibly corresponds to TRBD1 (6 bases). The ends were cut back, 6 bases at V and 1 base at J, with 15 bases in the middle. Germline V gives CDR1 SEHNR, CDR2 FQNEAQ (reference sequence). CDR3 length: 15 residues. The CDR3 loop is CASSRTETQNTEAFF. DNA for the CDR3: TGTGCCAGCAGTCGGACAGAGACCCAGAACACTGAAGCTTTCTTT.

This clonotype was observed at least ten times. V and J are TRBV12-3 or TRBV12-4 and TRBJ2-3; D ambiguous. The CDR3 sequence is 12 residues long. V lost 5 bases to trimming and J lost 3 bases, with 6 bases between them. CDR3 region: CASSRVTDTQYF. The CDR3 nucleotides read TGTGCCAGCAGTCGGGTGACAGATACGCAGTATTTT.

This rearrangement joins TRBV5-1 to TRBJ2-5; 8 bases agree with TRBD1. The germline gives CDR1 SGHRS, CDR2 YFSETQ. V lost 4 bases and J lost 2; bases outside the gene matches: 4. The CDR3 spans 14 residues. CDR3 DNA sequence: TGCGCCAGCAGCCCGGACAGGGCTCAAGAGACCCAGTACTTC. Its translation is CASSPDRAQETQYF.

V is TRBV30 and J is TRBJ1-5; D not certain. The ends were cut back, 1 base at V and 3 bases at J, with 10 bases in the middle. The CDR3 runs to 14 residues. Germline V CDR1 and CDR2: GTSNPN, SVGIG (reference sequence). The CDR3: CAWSEVADNQPQHF. The CDR3 DNA reads as TGTGCCTGGAGTGAGGTGGCGGACAATCAGCCCCAGCATTTT.

V gene TRBV10-3 combines with J gene TRBJ2-3; D is ambiguous. The CDR3 totals 15 residues. V shed 5 bases and J shed 2 bases, with 14 bases lying between them. The germline CDR1 and CDR2 sequences are ENHRY and SYGVKD. CDR3 sequence (DNA): TGTGCCATCAGTTCGACTGGAAGTTACACAGATACGCAGTATTTT. Amino acid sequence: CAISSTGSYTDTQYF.

This clonotype was counted at least ten times. The rearrangement uses TRBV6-2 or TRBV6-3 and TRBJ2-3; D is undetermined. Per the germline V gene, CDR1 is MNHEY and CDR2 is SVGEGT. This CDR3 comprises 15 residues. V was cut by 6 bases and J by 3 bases, with 16 bases left in between. The CDR3: CASSSWVTTTDTQYF. The CDR3 DNA reads as TGTGCCAGCAGCTCTTGGGTAACTACTACAGATACGCAGTATTTT.

The table lists this clonotype with a few counts. V gene TRBV5-1 combines with J gene TRBJ2-4; 8 nucleotides agree with TRBD1. Germline V CDR1 and CDR2: SGHRS, YFSETQ. Unmatched junction bases numbered 15, after V lost 4 bases and J lost 0 bases. The length of the CDR3 is 19 residues. The CDR3 coding sequence is TGCGCCAGCAGCCGCTGGACAGGGCAGGGCGATATAGCCAAAAACATTCAGTACTTC. This encodes CASSRWTGQGDIAKNIQYF. Filled out from reference TRBV5-1 and TRBJ2-4, the complete variable domain reads KAGVTQTPRYLIKTRGQQVTLSCSPISGHRSVSWYQQTPGQGLQFLFEYFSETQRNKGNFPGRFSGRQFSNSRSEMNVSTLELGDSALYLCASSRWTGQGDIAKNIQYFGAGTRLSVL.

This chain uses TRBV7-8 with TRBJ2-2, with 11 bases that match TRBD2. This CDR3 is built from 18 residues. Germline V gives CDR1 SGHVS, CDR2 FQNEAQ. V was pared by 3 bases and J by 0 bases, with 6 bases of the junction left unmatched. CDR3 in DNA: TGTGCCAGCAGCTTTACGGGACTAGCGGCTTCGAACACCGGGGAGCTGTTTTTT. Its protein is CASSFTGLAASNTGELFF.

This clonotype showed up just a few times. V and J are TRBV5-5 and TRBJ2-1; 10 bases are a match to TRBD2. The CDR3 contains 20 residues. Germline CDR1 is SGHKS and CDR2 is YYEKEE (reference sequence). The J segment lost 0 bases and the V segment lost 4 bases, leaving 16 bases of the junction unmatched. This CDR3 reads CASSLGFGLAGDPSYNEQFF. As DNA, the CDR3 is TGTGCCAGCAGCCTTGGGTTCGGGCTAGCGGGGGACCCCTCCTACAATGAGCAGTTCTTC.

Regarding this clonotype: Germline is not matched at one junction end, which may reflect a read error. The chain joins TRBV5-1 to TRBJ1-4; D perhaps matches TRBD1 (6 bases). The CDR3 is 16 amino acids. The V gene's germline CDR1 is SGHRS and CDR2 YFSETQ. The CDR3 nucleotides read TGCGTCAGCAGCCGAACACAGGGTGGTGCTAATGAAAAACTGTTTTTT. The encoded protein is CVSSRTQGGANEKLFF.

This clonotype was detected only a few times. The chain carries TRBV5-1 and TRBJ1-2, with D hard to call. This CDR3 contains 14 residues. CDR1 SGHRS and CDR2 YFSETQ come from the germline V gene. Trimming cost V 3 bases and J 1 base, with 10 bases left between them. CDR3 bases: TGCGCCAGCAGCTGGACGGAGCTTAACTATGGCTACACCTTC. Its translation: CASSWTELNYGYTF.